This T cell receptor (beta chain) was sequenced during a study of blood T cell repertoires in COVID-19. Study background: Samples of COVID-19 (acute and convalescent) were obtained from the United States, Italy and Spain.

Recruited during active infection, patients (from Seattle) were subsequently followed longitudinally. This clone has more than one count but fewer than ten. Study processing details: Counts of nucleated cells, estimated from reference gene primer amplification, were obtained. Sequenced by immunoSEQ multiplex PCR; TCRdb stores in-frame clones only, minus some. V, J and clone size reflect that table, while D and trimming were determined from the DNA. The profile shows roughly 380,000 clones, approximately 91% of them singletons. The TCR was taken from a woman aged 40 to 55 with COVID-19, enrolled during active disease. Sequenced: peripheral blood.

The CDR3 protein is CASSQERGQPQHF. CDR3 nucleotides: TGCGCCAGCAGCCAAGAACGGGGTCAGCCCCAGCATTTT. The chain couples TRBV4-3 to TRBJ1-5; D ambiguous. Trimming took off 0 bases at V and 6 bases at J, with 6 bases between the two ends. The length of the CDR3 is 13 residues. Germline values: CDR1 LGHNA, CDR2 YSLEER.